Below are 16 T cell receptor gamma chains sequenced from a single sample in a study of gamma delta lymphoproliferative disorders and STAT genes. TCRdb re-called the multiplex PCR reads using CATT. This sample has just under 2,500 gamma-chain clones; about 19% occur once, and the top ten carry over 50%. Genomic DNA from isolated PBMCs served as the sequencing template. Sequenced material: blood. The receptors were sampled from a human donor with gamma-delta T-cell large granular lymphocyte leukemia.

Comments on this clone: The DNA is omitted, as the CDR3 cannot be located on it reliably, and the CDR3 follows TCRdb's listing. Other DNA sequences in the sample encode the same CDR3. The V gene call is TRGV11, and the J gene call is absent. TRGV11 is an open reading frame, and its role is uncertain. The CDR3 comprises 17 residues, both ends counted. Here the CDR3 reads CTTVPAGLGTGYYKKLF.

This clone is judged medium-sized. The rearrangement uses TRGV10 and TRGJP1. The J gene is not listed in TCRdb, so it was assigned here from a DNA match to germline. Being an ORF, TRGV10 has a function that is uncertain. Germline trimming cut 8 bases from V and 2 bases from J; bases unmatched to any gene: 9. The length of the CDR3 is 15 residues. CDR3 amino acids: CAAWDSGTTGWFKIF. In DNA form, the CDR3 reads TGTGCTGCGTGGGATTCCGGCACCACTGGTTGGTTCAAGATATTT.

This clone is medium-sized in the sample. The rearrangement links TRGV4 to TRGJP1. The J gene was missing in TCRdb and was found by matching the end of the DNA to germline. V was clipped by 2 bases and J by 6 bases; unmatched bases: 6. This CDR3 has 14 residues. Germline-derived CDR1 and CDR2 are EGSTGY and YDSYTSSV. CDR3 in amino acids: CATWDDFPGWFKIF. The CDR3 DNA reads as TGTGCCACCTGGGATGACTTCCCTGGTTGGTTCAAGATATTT.

The chain carries TRGV5 and TRGJ1 or TRGJ2. The J gene is absent in TCRdb and was assigned here via DNA matching to germline. V was pared by 5 bases and J by 3 bases, with 4 bases of the junction left unmatched. There are 12 residues in the CDR3. Germline lookup yields CDR1 VINAFY and CDR2 YDVSNSKD. This CDR3 is CATWAIYYKKLF. CDR3 nucleotide sequence: TGTGCCACCTGGGCCATTTATTATAAGAAACTCTTT.

V usage is TRGV11 and J usage is TRGJP2. TCRdb leaves out the J gene; it was filled in here by matching the DNA to germline. TRGV11 is recorded as an ORF, its role being uncertain. V was clipped by 0 bases and J by 0 bases; unmatched bases: 13. The CDR3 runs 20 residues. CDR3 DNA: TGTGCCTGCTGGATTAGGCACGATGGAAGGGGTCATAGTAGTGATTGGATCAAGACGTTT. It specifies CACWIRHDGRGHSSDWIKTF.

This clone was counted between two and nine times. The chain is built from TRGV3 and TRGJP2. Germline matching of the DNA provided the J gene here, since TCRdb leaves it blank. Trimming cost V 0 bases and J 6 bases; bases outside gene matches: 10. CDR1 VTNTFY and CDR2 YDVSTARD come from the germline V gene (reference sequence). This CDR3 contains 16 residues. Here the CDR3 reads CATWDRRGIRDWIKTF. Here the CDR3 DNA reads TGTGCCACCTGGGACAGGCGGGGGATTCGTGATTGGATCAAGACGTTT.

V and J are TRGV2 and TRGJ1 or TRGJ2. TCRdb is silent on the J gene; assignment here came from matching the DNA to germline. V lost 0 bases, J lost 12 bases, and 5 bases stayed unmatched. From germline, CDR1 is EGSNGY and CDR2 YDSYNSKV. This CDR3 is 11 amino acids long. The CDR3 sequence is CATWDGPRKLF. Written as DNA, the CDR3 is TGTGCCACCTGGGACGGGCCCAGGAAACTCTTT.

By share, this clone ranks as medium-sized. The genes are TRGV8 and TRGJP2. TCRdb carries no J gene annotation; the J gene was assigned here by matching the DNA with germline. Germline V gives CDR1 VENAVY, CDR2 YDSYNSRV. The junction had 17 bases not matched to a gene; V was cut back by 1 base and J by 3 bases. CDR3 size: 19 residues. The CDR3 region is CATWDSEGARSRSDWIKTF. DNA for the CDR3: TGTGCCACCTGGGATAGTGAGGGGGCTAGATCTCGTAGTGATTGGATCAAGACGTTT.

This clone is deemed medium-sized. The J gene is TRGJ1 or TRGJ2, the V gene TRGV10. The J gene is not listed in TCRdb, so it was assigned here from a DNA match to germline. TRGV10 is classed as an ORF, of uncertain function. Germline trimming cut 10 bases from V and 12 bases from J; bases unmatched to any gene: 10. CDR3 length: 10 residues. CDR3 residues: CAASYCGKLF. The CDR3 DNA reads TGTGCTGCGTCGTATTGCGGGAAACTCTTT.

The chain employs TRGV4 and TRGJ1 or TRGJ2. TCRdb lists no J gene, so it was determined here by aligning the DNA to germline. After removal of 4 bases from V and 11 bases from J, the junction contained 14 bases not matched to a gene. Germline lookup yields CDR1 EGSTGY and CDR2 YDSYTSSV. CDR3 length equals 13 residues. The CDR3 loop reads CATWERTCRQKLF. As DNA, the CDR3 is TGTGCCACCTGGGAACGAACTTGCCGGCAGAAACTCTTT.

The chain carries TRGV10 and TRGJ1 or TRGJ2. The J gene is absent in TCRdb and was assigned here via DNA matching to germline. TRGV10 is flagged as an ORF with uncertain function. The trim removed 8 bases at V and 11 bases at J, leaving 10 bases unmatched. The CDR3 has 11 amino acids. CDR3 sequence: CAAWEEAEKLF. The CDR3 bases are TGTGCTGCGTGGGAAGAGGCGGAGAAACTCTTT.

The genes are TRGV8 and TRGJ1 or TRGJ2. The J gene was not available in TCRdb and was assigned here by matching the DNA to germline segments. With V trimmed by 4 bases and J by 8 bases, 5 bases remained unmatched. This CDR3 comprises 11 residues. CDR1 and CDR2 (germline): VENAVY, YDSYNSRV. This CDR3 is CATWELDKKLF. The CDR3 DNA sequence: TGTGCCACCTGGGAATTGGATAAGAAACTCTTT.

There are a few counts of this clone. No DNA is shown, since the ends of the CDR3 on it are uncertain; the CDR3 is the one TCRdb lists. A V gene of TRGV11 was called, but no J gene was assigned. TRGV11 is sorted into the ORF group, with uncertain function. The CDR3 length is 19 residues, termini included. The CDR3 sequence is CTTVPAGLGTSRIYYKKLF.

This clone was recorded a few times. The chain couples TRGV8 to TRGJ1 or TRGJ2. Here the J gene was assigned by germline matching of the DNA, as TCRdb has none. This CDR3 has 14 residues. Per germline, CDR1 VENAVY and CDR2 YDSYNSRV. V was clipped by 1 base and J by 3 bases; unmatched bases: 6. Written as DNA, the CDR3 is TGTGCCACCTGGGATAGCTTAATTTATTATAAGAAACTCTTT. Its protein is CATWDSLIYYKKLF.

This clone appeared a few times. The V and J genes are TRGV9 and TRGJ1 or TRGJ2. As TCRdb names no J gene, one was assigned here on the basis of a DNA match to germline. CDR3 length equals 12 residues. Germline-derived CDR1 and CDR2 are GITISATS and ISYDGTV (reference sequence). With V trimmed by 0 bases and J by 11 bases, 7 bases remained unmatched. The CDR3 protein is CALWEVRREKLF. CDR3 coding DNA: TGTGCCTTGTGGGAGGTGCGGCGGGAGAAACTCTTT.

This clone was recorded a few times. Other DNA sequences in this specimen translate into the identical CDR3. The V and J genes are TRGV4 and TRGJ1 or TRGJ2. The J gene, not given by TCRdb, was assigned here from a germline match of the nucleotide sequence. Germline loops: CDR1 EGSTGY, CDR2 YDSYTSSV. The CDR3 loop spans 11 amino acids. V shed 4 bases, J shed 8 bases, and the junction held 5 bases outside the gene matches. The CDR3 coding sequence is TGTGCCACCTGGGACGGTAATAAGAAACTCTTT. This sequence encodes CATWDGNKKLF.